This T cell receptor beta chain was captured in a study of blood T cell repertoires in COVID-19. Some clones are missing from TCRdb's copy, which holds only in-frame ones; the method was immunoSEQ multiplex PCR. The sample holds 85,000 to 120,000 clones, about 70% seen once. This CDR3 has 17 residues. Trimming at V came to 1 base and at J to 4 bases, leaving 7 bases not matched to a gene. Germline V gene sequence: CDR1 LGHNT, CDR2 FRNRAP. The chain joins TRBV12-5 to TRBJ1-3, with 10 bases matching TRBD1. The receptor was isolated from a human donor with acute or convalescent COVID-19. The donor label of this sample is uncertain. Source material: peripheral blood. The CDR3 loop reads CASGLAVTGGPGNTIYF. The CDR3 nucleotides are TGTGCTAGTGGTTTGGCCGTGACAGGGGGCCCCGGAAACACCATATATTTT.